The 30 T cell receptor beta chains given below trace back to one sample, sequenced in a study of shared clonotypes between healthy human individuals (TCRdb year 2020). The library was built by means of the immunoSEQ multiplex PCR assay. TCRdb took this table from immuneACCESS and kept in-frame rearrangements with V and J called. Such tables lack part of the clones; where checked against another copy, unresolved V genes explain under half of the gap, and the rest is unexplained. The sample includes around 940,000 clones, with around three quarters observed a single time. Around 1.4% of the sample comes from the top ten. The material sequenced was memory CD4+ T cells sorted from blood. The sample's cell subset or site label, decoded: CD45RA-negative fraction. Receptor source: a man aged 18 to 29 in good health.

The chain combines TRBV5-1 with TRBJ2-5; TRBD1 might be the D (6 bases). Germline values: CDR1 SGHRS, CDR2 YFSETQ. With 2 bases removed from V and 5 bases from J, the gap between germline ends came to 10 bases. The CDR3 covers 13 residues. DNA for the CDR3: TGCGCCAGCAGCTTTGGACAGAGGGAGACCCAGTACTTC. Residues: CASSFGQRETQYF.

The chain has TRBV25-1 and TRBJ2-3; no clear D. The length of the CDR3 is 12 residues. Germline V gene data show CDR1 as MGHDK and CDR2 as SYGVNS. The V and J ends lost 3 bases and 2 bases respectively, with 3 bases between them. CDR3 loop: CASSENTDTQYF. The CDR3 region has the DNA TGTGCCAGCAGTGAGAACACAGATACGCAGTATTTT.

The CDR3 DNA reads TGTGCCATCCCCAACCTTCGACAGGGGGCATCTGGAAACACCATATATTTT. This gives the protein CAIPNLRQGASGNTIYF. The rearrangement uses TRBV10-3 and TRBJ1-3; 10 nucleotides line up with TRBD1. Germline V gene sequence: CDR1 ENHRY, CDR2 SYGVKD. CDR3 length: 17 amino acids. After removal of 8 bases from V and 1 base from J, the junction contained 11 bases not matched to a gene.

The CDR3 DNA follows: TGCAGCGGACAGTCTACCTACGAGCAGTACTTC. Amino acid sequence: CSGQSTYEQYF. This chain links TRBV20-1 with TRBJ2-7; D possibly corresponds to TRBD1 (6 bases). Germline values: CDR1 DFQATT, CDR2 SNEGSKA (reference sequence). The CDR3 runs to 11 residues.

The rearrangement links TRBV30 to TRBJ2-7, with 9 bases identical to TRBD1. V shed 0 bases and J 6 bases; nucleotides not matched to a gene: 3. The CDR3 runs 13 residues. Germline CDR1 is GTSNPN and CDR2 is SVGIG (reference sequence). CDR3 region: CAWSVQTGGEQYF. DNA of the CDR3: TGTGCCTGGAGTGTACAGACAGGGGGCGAGCAGTACTTC.

This clone was picked up many times. CDR3 protein: CASSDHDSQPQHF. The DNA for the CDR3 is TGTGCCAGCAGTGACCACGACTCTCAGCCCCAGCATTTT. The gene calls are TRBV6-1 and TRBJ1-5; D ambiguous. The V end was cut by 3 bases, the J end by 6 bases, with 9 bases between. The germline gives CDR1 MNHNS, CDR2 SASEGT. CDR3 length: 13 amino acids.

The rearrangement uses TRBV9 and TRBJ2-7; D unclear. Germline V gene lookup returns CDR1 SGDLS and CDR2 YYNGEE. Trimming left V 1 base short and J 2 bases short, with 13 bases between. The CDR3 contains 15 residues. CDR3 region: CASSVNTDKAYEQYF. The CDR3, as DNA: TGTGCCAGCAGCGTAAATACGGATAAGGCCTACGAGCAGTACTTC.

This clone was seen a single time. The V gene is TRBV7-2, the J gene TRBJ2-3, with TRBD2 matching 10 bases. The CDR3 consists of 17 residues. V dropped 1 base and J dropped 0; count of bases not matched to a gene: 4. Germline values: CDR1 SGHTA, CDR2 FQGNSA. CDR3 coding DNA: TGTGCCAGCAGCTTAGTAACGACTAGCGGGAGCACAGATACGCAGTATTTT. This codes for CASSLVTTSGSTDTQYF.

The genes are TRBV27 and TRBJ2-7; weak D call: TRBD2 (6 bases). Germline V CDR1 and CDR2: MNHEY, SMNVEV (reference sequence). This CDR3 has 14 amino acids. V dropped 3 bases and J dropped 0 bases, with 9 bases sitting between them. The CDR3 reads CASSFGGASYEQYF. The CDR3 DNA follows: TGTGCCAGCAGTTTCGGCGGGGCCTCCTACGAGCAGTACTTC.

Ten or more counts support this clone. The rearrangement links TRBV10-2 to TRBJ2-5; 11 nucleotides match TRBD2. Trimming took 4 bases from V and 0 from J; bases not matched to a gene: 1. CDR1 is WSHSY and CDR2 is SAAADI in the germline V gene. The CDR3 is 15 residues long. CDR3 loop: CASSGLAGHQETQYF. Written as DNA, the CDR3 is TGCGCCAGCAGTGGACTAGCGGGACACCAAGAGACCCAGTACTTC.

This clone was observed a single time. This chain connects TRBV19 to TRBJ2-5; no clear D. Trimming pared 11 bases from V and 6 bases from J, leaving 19 bases between. This CDR3 spans 13 amino acids. The germline gives CDR1 LNHDA, CDR2 SQIVND (reference sequence). Here the CDR3 DNA reads TGTGCCTCAAACACCGCGACTGGCCAGACCCAGTACTTC. Amino acids: CASNTATGQTQYF.

V usage is TRBV5-1 and J usage is TRBJ2-1, with 7 bases aligning to TRBD2. Germline V lookup: CDR1 SGHRS, CDR2 YFSETQ. The J segment lost 4 bases and the V segment lost 0 bases, leaving 4 bases of the junction unmatched. The CDR3 covers 15 residues. CDR3 sequence: CASSLELASYNEQFF. The CDR3 DNA follows: TGCGCCAGCAGCTTGGAACTAGCGAGTTACAATGAGCAGTTCTTC.

There are a few counts of this clone. The CDR3 loop reads CASKREGTEAFF. CDR3 nucleotide sequence: TGCGCCAGCAAGCGGGAAGGGACTGAAGCTTTCTTT. The chain joins TRBV5-1 to TRBJ1-1; D uncertain. V was cut by 6 bases and J by 5 bases, with 11 bases left in between. The V gene's germline CDR1 is SGHRS and CDR2 YFSETQ. The CDR3 consists of 12 residues.

The chain links TRBV28 to TRBJ2-2, with 7 bases matching TRBD1. Per the germline V gene, CDR1 is MDHEN and CDR2 is SYDVKM. J was trimmed by 6 bases and V by 6 bases; bases with no gene match: 10. The CDR3 is made up of 15 amino acids. The CDR3 DNA is TGTGCCAGCAGCTTAAGGGACAGACACGCCGGGGAGCTGTTTTTT. It codes for CASSLRDRHAGELFF.

The V gene is TRBV7-2, the J gene TRBJ1-1; D may be TRBD1 (6 bases). The CDR3 length is 13 residues. Germline CDR1 reads SGHTA; CDR2 reads FQGNSA. The ends were cut back, 6 bases at V and 4 bases at J, with 12 bases in the middle. The DNA for the CDR3 is TGTGCCAGCAGTCTCGGGGGCAGCACTGAAGCTTTCTTT. Protein sequence: CASSLGGSTEAFF.

This clone was found once. The chain recombines TRBV6-6 with TRBJ1-1, with 10 nucleotides matching TRBD1. The germline V gene has CDR1 MNHNY and CDR2 SVGAGI (reference sequence). This CDR3 is 16 amino acids long. J gave up 2 bases and V 5 bases, and 8 bases lay outside the gene matches. In DNA form, the CDR3 reads TGTGCCAGCAGTCTCCGGGACAGGGGCTCCAACACTGAAGCTTTCTTT. This translates into CASSLRDRGSNTEAFF.

The chain recombines TRBV6-1 with TRBJ2-7; D is possibly TRBD1 (6 bases). Between the trimmed V and J ends, which lost 0 bases and 0 bases, there was a span of 18 bases. The CDR3 has 18 residues. From germline, CDR1 is MNHNS and CDR2 SASEGT. The CDR3 coding sequence is TGTGCCAGCAGTGAAGCGGTTAAAACAGGGCTTGGCTCCTACGAGCAGTACTTC. Its protein is CASSEAVKTGLGSYEQYF.

J is TRBJ1-2 and V is TRBV28, with 7 bases identical to TRBD1. Trimming cost V 5 bases and J 1 base; bases outside gene matches: 4. Germline V gene lookup returns CDR1 MDHEN and CDR2 SYDVKM. The CDR3 is 14 amino acids. In DNA form, the CDR3 reads TGTGCCAGCAGTGGCTGGGACAGTAACTATGGCTACACCTTC. Its protein is CASSGWDSNYGYTF.

The rearrangement uses TRBV4-3 and TRBJ2-3; 11 bases line up with TRBD2. V shed 0 bases, J shed 5 bases, and the junction held 4 bases outside the gene matches. This CDR3 spans 16 amino acids. Germline CDR1 LGHNA, CDR2 YSLEER. The CDR3 is CASSQDGTSGGDTQYF. CDR3 DNA: TGCGCCAGCAGCCAAGACGGGACTAGCGGTGGAGATACGCAGTATTTT.

The rearrangement uses TRBV6-5 and TRBJ1-2; TRBD1 matches at 8 bases. CDR1 and CDR2 (germline): MNHEY, SVGAGI. CDR3 size: 13 residues. After removal of 6 bases from V and 7 bases from J, the junction contained 7 bases not matched to a gene. CDR3 in DNA: TGTGCCAGCAGCAAAGGACAGGGCCTTGGCTACACCTTC. Its translation is CASSKGQGLGYTF.

This clone was counted at least ten times. The genes are TRBV10-2 and TRBJ1-5; 7 positions match TRBD1. This CDR3 is built from 15 residues. V gave up 4 bases and J gave up 4 bases; unmatched junction bases: 7. Looked up from germline, CDR1 is WSHSY and CDR2 is SAAADI. The CDR3 nucleotides read TGCGCCAGCAGTGGATCGGGACAGCTAAATCAGCCCCAGCATTTT. Residues: CASSGSGQLNQPQHF.

The genes are TRBV30 and TRBJ2-2, with D maybe TRBD2 (5 bases). The CDR3 runs 12 residues. The V gene's germline CDR1 is GTSNPN and CDR2 SVGIG (reference sequence). In DNA, the CDR3 is TGTGCTGGACGAGGGTTGGGCGGGGAGCTGTTTTTT. Encoded protein: CAGRGLGGELFF.

The chain combines TRBV7-2 with TRBJ1-1; no clear D gene. Trimming shortened V by 2 bases and J by 3 bases, and 10 bases separated the two germline ends. The CDR3 runs to 14 residues. Germline V CDR1 and CDR2: SGHTA, FQGNSA. The CDR3 spells CASSLSGRYTEAFF. The CDR3 DNA reads as TGTGCCAGCAGCTTAAGCGGCCGGTACACTGAAGCTTTCTTT.

The rearrangement links TRBV11-2 to TRBJ2-1; 8 bases align to TRBD1. The V gene's germline CDR1 is SGHAT and CDR2 FQNNGV. CDR3 length: 15 residues. Germline trimming cut 5 bases from V and 2 bases from J; bases unmatched to any gene: 5. CDR3 amino acids: CASSLQGGPYNEQFF. Written as DNA, the CDR3 is TGTGCCAGCAGCCTACAGGGGGGCCCCTACAATGAGCAGTTCTTC.

This clone was counted between two and nine times. The chain recombines TRBV4-2 with TRBJ1-5; D is undetermined. CDR3 length: 18 residues. Between the trimmed V and J ends, which lost 0 bases and 3 bases, there was a span of 18 bases. Germline lookup yields CDR1 LGHNA and CDR2 YNFKEQ. CDR3 sequence: CASSQDGSLWQTNQPQHF. CDR3 in DNA: TGTGCCAGCAGCCAAGACGGTTCGCTTTGGCAGACCAATCAGCCCCAGCATTTT.

V and J are TRBV20-1 and TRBJ2-2; D ambiguous. In germline, CDR1 is DFQATT, CDR2 SNEGSKA (reference sequence). The CDR3 extends over 11 amino acids. V was shortened by 3 bases and J by 7 bases, with 6 bases between the two germline ends. The CDR3 spells CSASGFGELFF. The CDR3 DNA reads TGCAGTGCTAGCGGGTTCGGGGAGCTGTTTTTT.

This chain uses TRBV11-2 with TRBJ2-5; TRBD2 matches 14 bases. Losses at the gene ends were 4 bases for V and 5 bases for J; bases not matched to a gene: 0. Germline V gives CDR1 SGHAT, CDR2 FQNNGV. This CDR3 comprises 14 residues. The CDR3 DNA sequence: TGTGCCAGCAGCTGGACTAGCGGGGGGGAGACCCAGTACTTC. Protein sequence: CASSWTSGGETQYF. Together with reference TRBV11-2 and TRBJ2-5, the CDR3 gives the full variable domain: EAGVAQSPRYKIIEKRQSVAFWCNPISGHATLYWYQQILGQGPKLLIQFQNNGVVDDSQLPKDRFSAERLKGVDSTLKIQPAKLEDSAVYLCASSWTSGGETQYFGPGTRLLVL.

This clone has a handful of counts. The CDR3 DNA reads TGCGCCAGCAGCCAAGCATCGGTAGCGGCCTACGAGCAGTACTTC. Its protein product is CASSQASVAAYEQYF. The chain uses TRBV4-1 and TRBJ2-7; tentatively, D is TRBD2 (6 bases). Per germline, CDR1 MGHRA and CDR2 YSYEKL. V lost 1 base, J lost 2 bases, and 12 bases lay in between. There are 15 residues in the CDR3.

This clone was seen a single time. This chain links TRBV2 with TRBJ2-1, with a weak D call TRBD2 (6 bases). The CDR3 is made up of 18 amino acids. V dropped 1 base and J dropped 8 bases, with 24 bases sitting between them. Germline lookup yields CDR1 SNHLY and CDR2 FYNNEI. The CDR3 loop reads CASSEVPQGLASHDEQFF. CDR3 bases: TGTGCCAGCAGTGAAGTCCCGCAGGGACTCGCATCCCATGATGAGCAGTTCTTC.

The CDR3 loop reads CAWSVRETAYSPLHF. Here the CDR3 DNA reads TGTGCCTGGAGTGTACGGGAGACAGCCTATTCACCCCTCCACTTT. The chain joins TRBV30 to TRBJ1-6; tentatively, D is TRBD1 (5 bases). Trimming shortened V by 0 bases and J by 8 bases, and 14 bases separated the two germline ends. Germline CDR1 reads GTSNPN; CDR2 reads SVGIG (reference sequence). This CDR3 has 15 amino acids.